These 30 T cell receptor beta chains originate from one sample sequenced in a study of tumor-infiltrating lymphocytes in oesophageal squamous cell carcinoma. A single record per CDR3 protein comes from TCRdb applying MiXCR to the PCR reads. The data contain just over 20,000 distinct CDR3 sequences, about 34% of them singletons. The source material was esophageal tumor tissue. The receptors shown here come from a male donor with esophageal squamous cell carcinoma.

The chain links TRBV6-2 or TRBV6-3 to TRBJ2-4; no definite D call. The DNA matches TRBJ2-7 better at its end, which makes the J call doubtful. The CDR3 is 10 residues long. Germline CDR1 MNHEY, CDR2 SVGEGT. CDR3 residues: CASSYREQYF. CDR3 bases: TGTGCCAGCAGTTACCGCGAGCAGTACTTC.

Of note for this clonotype: At one end the junction does not follow the germline gene, possibly because of a read error. The chain employs TRBV7-6 and TRBJ2-4; 14 nucleotides line up with TRBD2. The CDR3 spans 15 residues. CDR1 and CDR2 (germline): SGHVS, FNYEAQ. The CDR3 spells CASSRLAGGVDTQYF. CDR3 DNA: TGTGCTAGCAGCCGACTAGCGGGGGGGGTAGATACGCAGTACTTC.

The V gene is TRBV7-2, the J gene TRBJ2-3, with D unclear. This CDR3 is built from 12 residues. Trimming stripped 1 base from V and 7 bases from J, with 6 bases between. The V gene's germline CDR1 is SGHTA and CDR2 FQGNSA. CDR3 in DNA: TGTGCCAGCAGCTTAGGCGACAATACGCAGTATTTT. It codes for CASSLGDNTQYF.

This clonotype was seen repeatedly, ten times or more. This rearrangement joins TRBV5-1 to TRBJ2-2, with TRBD2 matching over 8 bases. CDR1 is SGHRS, CDR2 YFSETQ, per germline. The CDR3 is made up of 16 amino acids. J gave up 1 base and V 0 bases, and 2 bases lay outside the gene matches. CDR3 loop: CASSLVLAGNTGELFF. The CDR3 nucleotides read TGCGCCAGCAGCTTGGTTCTAGCGGGGAACACCGGGGAGCTGTTTTTT.

The chain couples TRBV7-6 to TRBJ2-7; the match to TRBD1 covers 9 bases. The CDR3 contains 14 residues. V dropped 5 bases and J dropped 7; count of bases not matched to a gene: 9. CDR1 and CDR2 from the germline V gene are SGHVS and FNYEAQ. The CDR3 region has the DNA TGTGCCAGCAGCCAAGGGGGGACAGGGCGAGAGCAGTACTTC. Its translation: CASSQGGTGREQYF.

Judged by abundance, this clonotype is medium-sized. V usage is TRBV7-2 and J usage is TRBJ1-1, with D uncertain. Trimming shortened V by 1 base and J by 1 base, and 10 bases separated the two germline ends. The CDR3 has 15 residues. Germline V CDR1 and CDR2: SGHTA, FQGNSA. The CDR3 spells CASSLGPPGNTEAFF. The CDR3 nucleotides read TGTGCCAGCAGCTTAGGTCCCCCAGGGAACACTGAAGCTTTCTTT.

The genes are TRBV11-2 and TRBJ1-6, with 8 bases that match TRBD1. J lost 4 bases, V lost 4 bases, and 6 bases had no gene match. Germline V gives CDR1 SGHAT, CDR2 FQNNGV. CDR3 length: 16 residues. CDR3 protein: CASSSLTGGYNSPLHF. In DNA form, the CDR3 reads TGTGCCAGCAGCTCCCTAACAGGGGGATATAATTCACCCCTCCACTTT. The entire variable domain, with the rest obtained from reference TRBV11-2 and TRBJ1-6, is as follows: EAGVAQSPRYKIIEKRQSVAFWCNPISGHATLYWYQQILGQGPKLLIQFQNNGVVDDSQLPKDRFSAERLKGVDSTLKIQPAKLEDSAVYLCASSSLTGGYNSPLHFGNGTRLTVT.

The sample holds a few counts of this clonotype. The genes are TRBV27 and TRBJ2-5; TRBD1 matches at 7 bases. The end of the DNA fits TRBJ2-1 better, so the J call may be wrong. The CDR3 contains 13 residues. Looked up from germline, CDR1 is MNHEY and CDR2 is SMNVEV (reference sequence). The CDR3 is CASSLLQGSEQFF. The CDR3 DNA reads TGTGCCAGCAGTTTATTACAGGGGTCCGAGCAGTTCTTC.

This clonotype has ten or more counts. The chain uses TRBV28 and TRBJ2-3; tentatively, D is TRBD2 (6 bases). V lost 5 bases and J 2 bases, leaving 8 bases between the germline ends. Looked up from germline, CDR1 is MDHEN and CDR2 is SYDVKM. CDR3 length: 13 residues. CDR3 loop: CASSGDSTDTQYF. CDR3 nucleotides: TGTGCCAGCAGTGGGGACTCCACAGATACGCAGTATTTT.

Points on this clonotype: At one boundary the junction diverges from the germline segment, which might be a read error. This chain joins TRBV28 and TRBJ2-7; D is uncertain. Germline V lookup: CDR1 MDHEN, CDR2 SYDVKM. The CDR3 has 14 residues. The CDR3 DNA follows: TGTGCCAGCAGTTTTGTCAAGGTGAATTCACCCCTCCACTTC. Translating it yields CASSFVKVNSPLHF.

This clonotype ranks as medium-sized. This chain uses TRBV6-1 with TRBJ2-7; unclear D gene. The CDR3 loop spans 12 amino acids. Trimming stripped 5 bases from V and 1 base from J, with 6 bases between. Germline CDR1 reads MNHNS; CDR2 reads SASEGT. The CDR3 sequence is CASSSLSYEQYF. The CDR3 region has the DNA TGTGCCAGCAGTTCCCTTTCCTACGAGCAGTACTTC.

The chain joins TRBV20-1 to TRBJ2-1, with 8 positions matching TRBD1. V lost 5 bases and J lost 10; bases outside the gene matches: 13. The CDR3 is made up of 14 amino acids. Germline CDR1 is DFQATT and CDR2 is SNEGSKA (reference sequence). The CDR3 spells CSALRGTGIDEQFF. The CDR3 nucleotides are TGCAGTGCTCTACGAGGGACAGGAATCGACGAGCAGTTCTTC.

V usage is TRBV7-3 and J usage is TRBJ2-6, with D maybe TRBD1 (7 bases). Trimming removed 5 bases from V and 0 bases from J, with 17 bases in between. CDR1 is SGHTA and CDR2 is FQGTGA in the germline V gene. This CDR3 has 18 amino acids. CDR3 DNA: TGTGCCAGCAGCCTAAAAGGGACAGCGGGCTCTGGGGCCAACGTCCTGACTTTC. Protein sequence: CASSLKGTAGSGANVLTF. The full variable domain, completed using reference TRBV7-3 and TRBJ2-6, is GAGVSQTPSNKVTEKGKYVELRCDPISGHTALYWYRQSLGQGPEFLIYFQGTGAADDSGLPNDRFFAVRPEGSVSTLKIQRTERGDSAVYLCASSLKGTAGSGANVLTFGAGSRLTVL.

This clonotype was picked up many times. The chain couples TRBV28 to TRBJ1-2, with D unresolved. This CDR3 has 14 amino acids. V lost 2 bases and J lost 5, with 12 bases in between. Germline values: CDR1 MDHEN, CDR2 SYDVKM. The CDR3 protein is CASSLPDPSYGYTF. The DNA of the CDR3 is TGTGCCAGCAGTTTACCAGACCCCTCATATGGCTACACCTTC.

The chain has TRBV3-1 and TRBJ2-7; no firm D call. The CDR3 extends over 11 amino acids. CDR1 is LGHDT and CDR2 is YNNKEL in the germline V gene (reference sequence). V dropped 1 base and J dropped 5 bases, with 3 bases sitting between them. The CDR3 DNA sequence: TGTGCCAGCAGCCAAGTAGACGAGCAGTACTTC. It is translated as CASSQVDEQYF.

This clonotype was seen repeatedly, ten times or more. The V gene is TRBV5-1, the J gene TRBJ2-3, with 7 nucleotides matching TRBD1. The CDR3 sequence is 14 residues long. The germline gives CDR1 SGHRS, CDR2 YFSETQ. The trim removed 6 bases at V and 1 base at J, leaving 5 bases unmatched. The CDR3 region has the DNA TGCGCCAGCACGGGACAGCTAGGCACAGATACGCAGTATTTT. The encoded protein is CASTGQLGTDTQYF.

This clonotype was seen many times. This chain joins TRBV12-3 or TRBV12-4 and TRBJ2-3; D not resolved. The CDR3 runs to 13 residues. V was shortened by 4 bases and J by 1 base, with 6 bases between the two germline ends. The CDR3 here is CASSSGGTDTQYF. The CDR3 nucleotides read TGTGCCAGCAGTTCTGGCGGCACAGATACGCAGTATTTT.

Many counts were recorded for this clonotype. The J gene is TRBJ1-1, the V gene TRBV6-2 or TRBV6-3; 7 positions match TRBD1. V gave up 5 bases and J gave up 6 bases; unmatched junction bases: 9. Germline V gives CDR1 MNHEY, CDR2 SVGEGT. CDR3 length: 14 residues. The CDR3 DNA sequence: TGTGCCAGCAGTATAGACAGGGAGCAGCCTGAAGCTTTCTTT. As protein: CASSIDREQPEAFF.

This clonotype has ten or more counts. The chain uses TRBV5-6 and TRBJ1-3; D is perhaps TRBD1 (5 bases). This CDR3 is built from 15 residues. Germline loops: CDR1 SGHDT, CDR2 YYEEEE. V shed 4 bases and J shed 3 bases, with 14 bases lying between them. The CDR3 DNA is TGTGCCAGCAGCCAGATTCAGGGTTTTGGAAACACCATATATTTT. It is translated as CASSQIQGFGNTIYF. Looking up the rest from reference TRBV5-6 and TRBJ1-3 gives the full variable domain: DAGVTQSPTHLIKTRGQQVTLRCSPKSGHDTVSWYQQALGQGPQFIFQYYEEEERQRGNFPDRFSGHQFPNYSSELNVNALLLGDSALYLCASSQIQGFGNTIYFGEGSWLTVV.

This clonotype appeared many times. This chain connects TRBV6-1 to TRBJ2-2; D perhaps matches TRBD2 (5 bases). The germline CDR1 and CDR2 sequences are MNHNS and SASEGT. V dropped 6 bases and J dropped 6 bases, with 11 bases sitting between them. CDR3 size: 13 residues. The CDR3: CASRPGWAGELFF. DNA for the CDR3: TGTGCCAGCAGACCGGGGTGGGCCGGGGAGCTGTTTTTT.

The chain couples TRBV7-6 to TRBJ2-7; D is possibly TRBD2 (5 bases). The J call may be faulty, since TRBJ2-1 better matches the DNA end. The CDR3 spans 14 residues. Germline CDR1 SGHVS, CDR2 FNYEAQ. DNA for the CDR3: TGTGCCAGCGGAAGAGGGAGTTCCTACAATGAGCAGTTCTTC. Translated: CASGRGSSYNEQFF.

A note on this clonotype: Just one base apart from a much larger clone, this may be a read error. The chain links TRBV6-1 to TRBJ2-7; D might be TRBD2 (6 bases). TRBJ2-1 matches the DNA end more closely, so the J call is doubtful. The V gene's germline CDR1 is MNHNS and CDR2 SASEGT. The CDR3 totals 13 residues. CDR3 sequence reads: CASRPTSSYEQFF. The CDR3 coding sequence is TGTGCCAGCAGGCCCACTAGCAGCTACGAGCAGTTCTTC.

The rearrangement uses TRBV7-2 and TRBJ2-4; perhaps TRBD2 as D (6 bases). The end of the DNA is better explained by TRBJ2-7, so the J call may be wrong. This CDR3 region has 13 residues. From germline, CDR1 is SGHTA and CDR2 FQGNSA. The CDR3 region is CASSLIGSYEQYF. The CDR3 nucleotides are TGTGCCAGCAGCTTAATCGGGAGCTACGAGCAGTACTTC.

This clonotype has a count of ten or more. The CDR3 DNA follows: TGTGCCAGCAGCAAGGGGTACGGGACAGAGACATATTACAATGAGCAGTACTTC. This translates into CASSKGYGTETYYNEQYF. The J gene is TRBJ2-5, the V gene TRBV7-8; TRBD1 matches 7 bases. Germline CDR1 SGHVS, CDR2 FQNEAQ. CDR3 length: 18 residues. V lost 5 bases and J lost 11; bases outside the gene matches: 26.

This clonotype was seen many times. The V call is TRBV28, the J call TRBJ2-1; maybe TRBD2 (6 bases). Germline lookup yields CDR1 MDHEN and CDR2 SYDVKM. The V end lost 3 bases, the J end lost 8 bases, and 20 bases lay between the germline ends. The CDR3 is 16 amino acids. In DNA, the CDR3 is TGTGCCAGCAGTTTTTTTCGGGGGATTCTGGGTCATGAGCAGTTCTTC. Amino acids: CASSFFRGILGHEQFF.

This clonotype was found a few times. As the CDR3 is not closed by the conserved phenylalanine or tryptophan, this likely results from a read error. No DNA is shown, since the ends of the CDR3 on it are uncertain; the CDR3 is the one TCRdb lists. This sequence joins TRBV24-1 and TRBJ2-1; the listed D gene, TRBD1, was not tested against the DNA. Germline V gene sequence: CDR1 KGHDR, CDR2 SFDVKD. Counting both end residues, the CDR3 totals 17 amino acids. This chain's CDR3 is CATSGPLGSGYGYTFGS.

Many counts were recorded for this clonotype. The chain carries TRBV24-1 and TRBJ2-5; D is unresolved. Germline lookup yields CDR1 KGHDR and CDR2 SFDVKD. V was trimmed by 4 bases and J by 5 bases, leaving 10 bases between them. The CDR3 is made up of 13 amino acids. CDR3 DNA sequence: TGTGCCACCAGTGAACCCAGCACGGAGACCCAGTACTTC. This sequence encodes CATSEPSTETQYF.

This clonotype was counted many times. The chain couples TRBV4-2 to TRBJ2-5, with D possibly being TRBD2 (6 bases). Trimming removed 0 bases from V and 5 bases from J, with 16 bases in between. The CDR3 totals 16 residues. Per the germline V gene, CDR1 is LGHNA and CDR2 is YNFKEQ. CDR3 sequence reads: CASSQDLTDGGETQYF. The CDR3 DNA reads as TGTGCCAGCAGCCAAGATTTGACGGATGGAGGGGAGACCCAGTACTTC.

Comments on this clonotype: The CDR3 ends on some other residue instead of the conserved phenylalanine or tryptophan, so this is likely a read error. The limits of the CDR3 on the DNA are not certain, so only TCRdb's listed CDR3 is given. V and J are TRBV6-6 and TRBJ2-7; the table's D call, TRBD1, was not checked against the DNA. The V gene's germline CDR1 is MNHNY and CDR2 SVGAGI (reference sequence). From its first to its last residue, the CDR3 has 16 amino acids. The CDR3 is CASSFGGGFYGYTFGS.

The sample holds many counts of this clonotype. The rearrangement uses TRBV2 and TRBJ1-1; D is possibly TRBD1 (5 bases). The CDR3 has 13 amino acids. Trimming cost V 6 bases and J 5 bases, with 13 bases left between them. Germline V CDR1 and CDR2: SNHLY, FYNNEI. The CDR3 nucleotides are TGTGCCAGCAGCCCGACCTGGGGGACTGAAGCTTTCTTT. This gives the protein CASSPTWGTEAFF.